These 16 T cell receptor beta chains share one sample of origin, sequenced in a study of CD8 T cells in Susac syndrome. RNA in amounts of about 0.45 to 1 ug was reverse transcribed with random hexamers. One entry per CDR3 protein results from TCRdb running MiXCR on the immunoSEQ multiplex PCR reads. The table records roughly 80,000 distinct CDR3 sequences, approximately 94% of them present only once. Material for sequencing was CD8+ T cells from PBMCs. The receptors were sampled from a human donor with Susac syndrome.

This chain joins TRBV5-1 and TRBJ1-2; D is ambiguous. Germline CDR1 and CDR2: SGHRS and YFSETQ. The V end lost 1 base, the J end lost 6 bases, and 10 bases lay between the germline ends. This CDR3 spans 13 amino acids. CDR3 DNA: TGCGCCAGCAGCTTGAATCCCCGGGATGGCTACACCTTC. It specifies CASSLNPRDGYTF. Variable domain in full (rest from reference TRBV5-1 and TRBJ1-2): KAGVTQTPRYLIKTRGQQVTLSCSPISGHRSVSWYQQTPGQGLQFLFEYFSETQRNKGNFPGRFSGRQFSNSRSEMNVSTLELGDSALYLCASSLNPRDGYTFGSGTRLTVV.

The chain recombines TRBV27 with TRBJ1-6, with D unresolved. The V gene's germline CDR1 is MNHEY and CDR2 SMNVEV (reference sequence). The CDR3 runs to 14 residues. The V end lost 1 base, the J end lost 17 bases, and 18 bases lay between the germline ends. CDR3 in amino acids: CASSLWPSEGSVHF. The DNA for the CDR3 is TGTGCCAGCAGTTTATGGCCATCGGAGGGATCAGTCCACTTT.

The V and J genes are TRBV3-1 and TRBJ2-1; no clear D gene. Trimming removed 2 bases from V and 5 bases from J, with 7 bases in between. CDR3 size: 13 residues. Germline-derived CDR1 and CDR2 are LGHDT and YNNKEL (reference sequence). The CDR3 DNA reads as TGTGCCAGCAGCCAATCCGGAGACAATGAGCAGTTCTTC. This sequence encodes CASSQSGDNEQFF.

The chain is built from TRBV9 and TRBJ2-1; the D is unclear. The CDR3 runs to 13 residues. The V gene's germline CDR1 is SGDLS and CDR2 YYNGEE. V was trimmed by 4 bases and J by 8 bases, leaving 13 bases between them. The CDR3 DNA follows: TGTGCCAGCAGCATCCAGCCGGTAGATGAGCAGTTCTTC. Translating it yields CASSIQPVDEQFF. The variable domain in full, with the rest retrieved from reference TRBV9 and TRBJ2-1, is DSGVTQTPKHLITATGQRVTLRCSPRSGDLSVYWYQQSLDQGLQFLIQYYNGEERAKGNILERFSAQQFPDLHSELNLSSLELGDSALYFCASSIQPVDEQFFGPGTRLTVL.

The rearrangement links TRBV5-1 to TRBJ2-7, with no clear D. Germline V gene data show CDR1 as SGHRS and CDR2 as YFSETQ. The CDR3 loop spans 13 amino acids. Trimming took 4 bases from V and 1 from J, leaving 9 bases between them. CDR3 nucleotide sequence: TGCGCCAGCAGCCACGACCCTTCCTACGAGCAGTACTTC. This gives the protein CASSHDPSYEQYF.

CDR3 sequence (DNA): TGTGCCAGCAGCGGCGGGGGGCAGCCCCAGCATTTT. Translating it yields CASSGGGQPQHF. The chain joins TRBV9 to TRBJ1-5; D perhaps matches TRBD1 (5 bases). The V gene lost 3 bases and the J gene lost 7 bases, with 8 bases spanning the gap. Germline assignment: CDR1 SGDLS and CDR2 YYNGEE. CDR3 length: 12 amino acids.

The rearrangement uses TRBV9 and TRBJ1-6; unclear D gene. The CDR3 covers 11 residues. The V and J ends lost 7 bases and 9 bases respectively, with 8 bases between them. The germline gives CDR1 SGDLS, CDR2 YYNGEE. CDR3 sequence reads: CASLRGSPLHF. The CDR3 DNA sequence: TGTGCCAGCCTGCGCGGTTCACCCCTCCACTTT.

The gene calls are TRBV30 and TRBJ2-5; D ambiguous. CDR1 and CDR2 from the germline V gene are GTSNPN and SVGIG (reference sequence). CDR3 size: 13 residues. V shed 0 bases and J shed 1 base, with 6 bases lying between them. The CDR3 loop is CAWSVLGQETQYF. The DNA for the CDR3 is TGTGCCTGGAGTGTGCTAGGCCAAGAGACCCAGTACTTC.

This chain links TRBV4-1 with TRBJ2-7, with 10 bases lining up with TRBD1. The V gene's germline CDR1 is MGHRA and CDR2 YSYEKL. The CDR3 has 14 residues. The trim removed 5 bases at V and 4 bases at J, leaving 5 bases unmatched. CDR3 amino acids: CASSDRDRGYEQYF. The DNA of the CDR3 is TGCGCCAGCAGCGACCGGGACAGGGGTTACGAGCAGTACTTC.

V usage is TRBV14 and J usage is TRBJ2-6; no clear D gene. The CDR3 extends over 12 amino acids. V was pared by 3 bases and J by 7 bases, with 4 bases between. Germline assignment: CDR1 SGHDN and CDR2 FVKESK. CDR3 loop: CASSQLANVLTF. The CDR3 region has the DNA TGTGCCAGCAGCCAGCTAGCCAACGTCCTGACTTTC.

This chain links TRBV11-2 with TRBJ1-1; maybe TRBD1 (5 bases). CDR3 length equals 16 residues. The germline gives CDR1 SGHAT, CDR2 FQNNGV. V gave up 4 bases and J gave up 2 bases, with 17 bases separating them. Here the CDR3 reads CASSSIRIGANTEAFF. The CDR3 DNA sequence: TGTGCCAGCAGCTCAATTAGGATCGGGGCTAACACTGAAGCTTTCTTT.

The J gene is TRBJ1-1, the V gene TRBV5-6; TRBD1 matches 7 bases. Unmatched junction bases numbered 12, after V lost 0 bases and J lost 7 bases. CDR3 length: 16 residues. Germline V gene lookup returns CDR1 SGHDT and CDR2 YYEEEE. The CDR3 loop is CASSLEDGTDSYEAFF. The CDR3 DNA reads TGTGCCAGCAGCTTGGAAGATGGGACAGATTCCTATGAAGCTTTCTTT.

The chain links TRBV18 to TRBJ2-7; 8 bases are shared with TRBD1. Unmatched junction bases numbered 10, after V lost 4 bases and J lost 5 bases. Germline CDR1 KGHSH, CDR2 LQKENI. CDR3 length equals 15 residues. CDR3 DNA: TGTGCCAGCTCACAGACTGACAGGGGAGTCGACGAGCAGTACTTC. As protein: CASSQTDRGVDEQYF.

The chain carries TRBV3-1 and TRBJ1-2; D is uncertain. The V end lost 1 base, the J end lost 6 bases, and 9 bases lay between the germline ends. Germline CDR1 is LGHDT and CDR2 is YNNKEL (reference sequence). The CDR3 contains 13 residues. This chain's CDR3 is CASSQGLSNGYTF. The CDR3, as DNA: TGTGCCAGCAGCCAAGGTCTTTCCAATGGCTACACCTTC.

The chain uses TRBV11-1 and TRBJ2-1, with D perhaps matching TRBD2 (5 bases). The CDR3 runs to 14 residues. Germline V gives CDR1 SGHAT, CDR2 FQDESV (reference sequence). V lost 2 bases and J lost 8, with 13 bases in between. CDR3 sequence: CASSLILAIDEQFF. The CDR3 coding sequence is TGTGCCAGCAGCTTAATTCTAGCTATTGATGAGCAGTTCTTC.

The chain carries TRBV4-1 and TRBJ1-4, with 8 bases fitting TRBD1. The CDR3 is 15 residues long. CDR1 and CDR2 from the germline V gene are MGHRA and YSYEKL. V lost 5 bases and J lost 7; bases outside the gene matches: 9. The CDR3 spells CASSYRQGSIEKLFF. The CDR3 bases are TGCGCCAGCAGCTATCGACAGGGGAGCATTGAAAAACTGTTTTTT.